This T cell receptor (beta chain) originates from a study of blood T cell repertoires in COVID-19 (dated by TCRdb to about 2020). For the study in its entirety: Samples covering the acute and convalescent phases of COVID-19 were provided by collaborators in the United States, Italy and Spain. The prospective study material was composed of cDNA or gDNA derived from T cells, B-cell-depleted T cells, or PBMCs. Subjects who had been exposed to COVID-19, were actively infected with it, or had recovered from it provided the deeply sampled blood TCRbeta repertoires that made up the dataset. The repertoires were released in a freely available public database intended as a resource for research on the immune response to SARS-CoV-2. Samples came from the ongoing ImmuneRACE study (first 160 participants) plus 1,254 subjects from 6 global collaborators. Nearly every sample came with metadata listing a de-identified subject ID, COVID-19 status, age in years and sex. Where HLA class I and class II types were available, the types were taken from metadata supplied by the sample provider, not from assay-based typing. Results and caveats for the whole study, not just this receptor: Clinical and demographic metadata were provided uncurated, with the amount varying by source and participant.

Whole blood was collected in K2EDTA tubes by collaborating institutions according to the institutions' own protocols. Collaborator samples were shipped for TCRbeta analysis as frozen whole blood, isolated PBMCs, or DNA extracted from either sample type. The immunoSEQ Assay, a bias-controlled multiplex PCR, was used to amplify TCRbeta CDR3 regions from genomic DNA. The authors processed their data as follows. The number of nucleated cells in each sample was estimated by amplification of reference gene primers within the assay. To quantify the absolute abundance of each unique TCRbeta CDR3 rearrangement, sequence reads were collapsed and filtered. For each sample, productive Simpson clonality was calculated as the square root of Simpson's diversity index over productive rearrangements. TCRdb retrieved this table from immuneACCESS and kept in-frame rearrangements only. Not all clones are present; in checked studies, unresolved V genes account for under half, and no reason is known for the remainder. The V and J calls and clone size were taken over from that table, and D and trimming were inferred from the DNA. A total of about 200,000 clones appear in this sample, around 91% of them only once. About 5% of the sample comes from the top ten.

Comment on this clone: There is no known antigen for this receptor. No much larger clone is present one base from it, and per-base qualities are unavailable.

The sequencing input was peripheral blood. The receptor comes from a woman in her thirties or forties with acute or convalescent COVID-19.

The CDR3 region reads CASIRARIRGPRSHSNQPQHF. The sequence in DNA is TGTGCCAGTATCAGAGCTCGTATCAGGGGGCCTAGGTCCCATAGCAATCAGCCCCAGCATTTT. The chain couples TRBV19 to TRBJ1-5, and 8 bases in between align with TRBD1. V ends up 7 bases short and J 0 bases short, with an unmatched junction base count of 23. From a lookup of the germline V gene (reference sequence), CDR1 and CDR2 are LNHDA and SQIVND. Its CDR3 holds 21 amino acids, cysteine through phenylalanine. The entry retains the CDR3 DNA only, 63 bases that are in frame from base 1.